Here is one T cell receptor beta chain with its context. CDR1 and CDR2 from the germline V gene are LGHDT and YNNKEL (reference sequence). The length of the CDR3 is 13 residues. The V and J ends lost 1 base and 6 bases respectively, with 10 bases between them. These data originate in a study of blood T cell repertoires in COVID-19. Study in general: Spain, Italy and the United States supplied samples that represented acute and convalescent COVID-19. PBMCs, B-cell-depleted T cells, or T cells provided the cDNA or gDNA that made up the material.

Per the authors' pipeline: It was from reference gene primer amplification that nucleated cell counts were estimated. Assay used: immunoSEQ multiplex PCR; TCRdb lists only in-frame clones, some missing. D and trimming were read from the DNA, whereas the V and J calls and clone size are those reported in that table. The sample lists around 56,000 clones, more than 75% occurring once. The source material was peripheral blood. This TCR was sampled from a man aged 60-69 years with acute or convalescent COVID-19. The chain employs TRBV3-1 (or the pseudogene TRBV3-2) and TRBJ2-7, with TRBD1 as a possible D gene (5 bases). The CDR3 sequence is CASSQGGVGEQYF. CDR3 nucleotide sequence: TGTGCCAGCAGCCAAGGGGGCGTTGGCGAGCAGTACTTC.